The following is a T cell receptor (beta chain) sequence with its context. The specificity of this receptor is unknown. No base quality information exists; no much larger clone differs at one position. Libraries were prepared through the immunoSEQ multiplex PCR assay. TCRdb took over this immuneACCESS table, retaining in-frame rearrangements with V and J assigned. Such tables are incomplete; in checked studies, under half of the missing clones stem from an unresolved V gene, and the remainder is unexplained. The sample table lists about 170,000 clones, roughly 91% of them with a count of one. About 1.4% of the sample is in the top ten clones. The sample originates from a study of control samples from healthy donors and cancer patients (dated by TCRdb to 2020 to 2022). From cysteine to phenylalanine, the CDR3 is 18 amino acids long. Only the CDR3 part of the read is kept: 54 bases, read in frame from the first base. The junction shows trimming of 1 base on V and 5 bases on J, plus 23 bases between the germline ends. Via the germline V gene (reference sequence), CDR1 is SEHNR and CDR2 FQNEAQ.

Sequenced: blood. The origin of this receptor is a woman younger than 45 in good health. The chain uses TRBV7-9 and TRBJ1-1; possibly the D gene is TRBD1, per 6 matching bases. The DNA reads TGTGCCAGCAGCTTAGTCGCCCCATCAGGGGATGGAGGAACTGAAGCTTTCTTT. Its amino acids are CASSLVAPSGDGGTEAFF.